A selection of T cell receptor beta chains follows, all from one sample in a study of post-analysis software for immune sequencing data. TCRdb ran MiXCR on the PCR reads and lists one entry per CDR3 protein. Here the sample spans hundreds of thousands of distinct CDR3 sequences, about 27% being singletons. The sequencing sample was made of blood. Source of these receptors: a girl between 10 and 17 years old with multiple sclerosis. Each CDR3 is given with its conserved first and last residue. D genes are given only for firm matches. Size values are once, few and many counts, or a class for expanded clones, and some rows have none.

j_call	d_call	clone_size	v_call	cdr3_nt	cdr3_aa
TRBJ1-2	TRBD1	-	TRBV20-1	TGCAGTGCCACGGGACAGTACTATGGCTACACCTTC	CSATGQYYGYTF
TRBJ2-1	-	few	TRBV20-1	TGCAGTGCTAGTTCGTCTAGTTGGGTCAATGAGCAGTTCTTC	CSASSSSWVNEQFF
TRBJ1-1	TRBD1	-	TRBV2	TGTGCCAGCAGTGGGGACAGGGACACTGAAGCTTTCTTT	CASSGDRDTEAFF
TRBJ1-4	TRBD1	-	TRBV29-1	TGCAGCGTTCGCTTCAGGGGGCTCGCAACTAATGAAAAACTGTTTTTT	CSVRFRGLATNEKLFF
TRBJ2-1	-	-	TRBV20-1	TGCAGTGCTTCCGAATACAATGAGCAGTTCTTC	CSASEYNEQFF
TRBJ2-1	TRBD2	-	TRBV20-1	TGCAGTGCCACTAGCGGGAGAGGCAATGAGCAGTTCTTC	CSATSGRGNEQFF
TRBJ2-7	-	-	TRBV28	TGTGCCAGCAGTTGGAGGGCGGGGTACGAGCAGTACTTC	CASSWRAGYEQYF
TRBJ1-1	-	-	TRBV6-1	TGTGCCAGCAGTGTCGGGCAGAACACTGAAGCTTTCTTT	CASSVGQNTEAFF
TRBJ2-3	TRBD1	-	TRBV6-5	TGTGCCAGCAGTTACCAAAAAGGACAGCGGGCGGGACAGGGCACAGATACGCAGTATTTT	CASSYQKGQRAGQGTDTQYF
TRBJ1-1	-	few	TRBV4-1	TGCGCCAGCAGCCAGTTTCAGGGGATGAACACTGAAGCTTTCTTT	CASSQFQGMNTEAFF
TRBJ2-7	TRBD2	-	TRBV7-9	TGTGCCAGCAGCCCAGAGACAGCGGGAGTGGGAGAGCAGTACTTC	CASSPETAGVGEQYF
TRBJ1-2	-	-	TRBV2	TGTGCCAGCAGTGAGGGGTGGGGATCCCCTGGCTACACCTTC	CASSEGWGSPGYTF
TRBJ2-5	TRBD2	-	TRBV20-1	TGCAGTGCTAGAGTACTAGCGGGGGTCCAAGAGACCCAGTACTTC	CSARVLAGVQETQYF
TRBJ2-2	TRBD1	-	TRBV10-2	TGCGCCACACGTCAGGGGGCGAGGACCGGGGAGCTGTTTTTT	CATRQGARTGELFF
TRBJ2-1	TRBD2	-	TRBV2	TGTGCCAGCAGTGATCGGACTAGCTGGTCCTACAATGAGCAGTTCTTC	CASSDRTSWSYNEQFF
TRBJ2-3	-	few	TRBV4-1	TGCGCCAGCAGCCCTAAGACCCAGTATTTT	CASSPKTQYF
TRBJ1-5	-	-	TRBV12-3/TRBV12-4	TGTGCCAGCAGGGGCGAGAGCAATCAGCCCCAGCATTTT	CASRGESNQPQHF
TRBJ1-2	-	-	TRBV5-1	TGCGCCAGCAGCCCGAGACGGGGAGGCTATGGCTACACCTTC	CASSPRRGGYGYTF
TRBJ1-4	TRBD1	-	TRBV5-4	TGTGCCAGCAGCTTAGGGGACAGTAGTAATGAAAAACTGTTTTTT	CASSLGDSSNEKLFF
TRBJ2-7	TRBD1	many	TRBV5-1	TGCGCCAGCAGCCTGGACGGGACAGGGGCCTACGAGCAGTACTTC	CASSLDGTGAYEQYF
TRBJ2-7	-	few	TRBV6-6	TGTGCCAGCAGTTACTCCGGGCAGGATGGCAAGTACTTC	CASSYSGQDGKYF
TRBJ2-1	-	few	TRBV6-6	TGTGCCAGCAGTTCCCTGGCAGAAAACAATGAGCAGTTCTTC	CASSSLAENNEQFF
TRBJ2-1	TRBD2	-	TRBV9	TGTGCCAGCAGCCTCACCCTCGGGGGGGAAACCGGCTCCTACAATGAGCAGTTCTTC	CASSLTLGGETGSYNEQFF
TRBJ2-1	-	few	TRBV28	TGTGCCAGCACAACGGCGGTGCTGGACGGATCCTACAATGAGCAGTTCTTC	CASTTAVLDGSYNEQFF
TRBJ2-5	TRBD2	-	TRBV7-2	TGTGCCAGCAGTCGAGCCGGGGGGGGGCAAGAGACCCAGTACTTC	CASSRAGGGQETQYF
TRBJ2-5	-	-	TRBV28	TGTGCCAGCAGTTTAGGACAGCTTTGGGAGACCCAGTACTTC	CASSLGQLWETQYF
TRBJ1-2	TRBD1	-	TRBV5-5	TGTGCCAGCAGCTTGAGGGGGACAGTTAACTGTGGCTACACCTTC	CASSLRGTVNCGYTF
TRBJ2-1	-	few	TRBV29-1	TGCAGCGTTGTGACAGACTACAATGAGCAGTTCTTC	CSVVTDYNEQFF
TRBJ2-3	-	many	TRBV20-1	TGCAGTGTGTCAGGAGATGGCACAGATACGCAGTATTTT	CSVSGDGTDTQYF
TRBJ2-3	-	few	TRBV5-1	TGCGCCAGCAGCTTGTGGACCGTCACAGATACGCAGTATTTT	CASSLWTVTDTQYF
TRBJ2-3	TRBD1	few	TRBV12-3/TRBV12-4	TGTGCCAGCAGTCCAGGGACAGGGCCGCAGTATTTT	CASSPGTGPQYF
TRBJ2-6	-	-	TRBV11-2	TGTGCCAGCAGCTTAGACAGTATTGCTGGGGCCATCGTCCTGACTTTC	CASSLDSIAGAIVLTF
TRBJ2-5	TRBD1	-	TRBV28	TGTGCCAGCAGCCGGACAGGGACTCGGGAGACCCAGTACTTC	CASSRTGTRETQYF
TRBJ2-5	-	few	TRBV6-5	TGTGCCAGCAGTTCGGGACCCAAGGGGCAAGAGACCCAGTACTTC	CASSSGPKGQETQYF
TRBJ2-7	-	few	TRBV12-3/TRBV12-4	TGTGCCAGCAGTTTTACCAGGAGCTCCTACGAGCAGTACTTC	CASSFTRSSYEQYF
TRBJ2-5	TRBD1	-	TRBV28	TGTGCCAGCAGTTCCTCGGACAGGGGCCCCCAAGAGACCCAGTACTTC	CASSSSDRGPQETQYF
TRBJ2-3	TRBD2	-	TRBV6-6	TGTGCCAGCAGGGATCTAGCGGGAGTAACAGATACGCAGTATTTT	CASRDLAGVTDTQYF
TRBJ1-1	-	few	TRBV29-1	TGCAGCGTTGAAGTCGGAGGGTCCACTGAAGCTTTCTTT	CSVEVGGSTEAFF
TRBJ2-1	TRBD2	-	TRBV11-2	TGTGCCAGCAGCCAGGCGAGGGCGGGAGGGCCCACTGGGAATGAGCAGTTCTTC	CASSQARAGGPTGNEQFF
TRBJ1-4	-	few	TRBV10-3	TGTGCCATCAGTGAGTCAGGCACAGCCAATGAGAAACTGTTTTTT	CAISESGTANEKLFF
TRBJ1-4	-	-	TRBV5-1	TGCGCCAGCAGCCTATATTCAGGGGTTGGTGAAAAACTGTTTTTT	CASSLYSGVGEKLFF
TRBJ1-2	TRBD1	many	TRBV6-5	TGTGCCAGCAGTGGGGACAGAAGCTATGGCTACACCTTC	CASSGDRSYGYTF
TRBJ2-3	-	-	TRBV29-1	TGCAGCGTTGAAGATCTTAAGCGGCTTAGCACAGATACGCAGTATTTT	CSVEDLKRLSTDTQYF
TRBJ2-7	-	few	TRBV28	TGTGCCAGCAGTTCCCCCGGCCGGTGGGTCGAGCAGTACTTC	CASSSPGRWVEQYF
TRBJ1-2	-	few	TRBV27	TGTGCCAGCAGTCCACGACAGGCTAACTATGGCTACACCTTC	CASSPRQANYGYTF
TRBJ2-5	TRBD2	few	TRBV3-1	TGTGCCAGCAGCCAGATGCGCGGACTAGCGGGACAAGAGACCCAGTACTTC	CASSQMRGLAGQETQYF
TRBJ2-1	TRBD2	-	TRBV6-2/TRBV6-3	TGTGCCAGCAGCGGTCCTAGCGGGAGGCTGCAGTTCTTC	CASSGPSGRLQFF
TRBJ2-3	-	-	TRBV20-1	TGCAGTGCTATTCCAGGGAGAGATACGCAGTATTTT	CSAIPGRDTQYF
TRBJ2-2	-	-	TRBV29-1	TGCAGCGTTTACAGGGGAGGGAACACCGGGGAGCTGTTTTTT	CSVYRGGNTGELFF
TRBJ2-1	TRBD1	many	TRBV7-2	TGTGCCAGCAGCCCCCGCCCCCCGGGACAGGGGAACAATGAGCAGTTCTTC	CASSPRPPGQGNNEQFF
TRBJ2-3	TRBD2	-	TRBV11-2	TGTGCCAGCAGCCCTAGGGTCCAGCGGGAGGGTCCGCAGTATTTT	CASSPRVQREGPQYF
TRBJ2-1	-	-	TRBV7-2	TGTGCCAGCAGCTTAGGCAGGGTCACCTACAATAAGCAGTTCTTC	CASSLGRVTYNKQFF
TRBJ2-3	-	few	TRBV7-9	TGTGCCAGTGCGCACCCAACACTCGGCACAGATACGCAGTATTTT	CASAHPTLGTDTQYF
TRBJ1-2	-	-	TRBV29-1	TGCAGCGTAAGAGGAGGGGTCGGTGGCTACACCTTC	CSVRGGVGGYTF
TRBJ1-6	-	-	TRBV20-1	TGCAGTGCTAGTTCTGGGGATACTAATTCACCCCTCCACTTT	CSASSGDTNSPLHF
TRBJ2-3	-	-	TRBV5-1	TGCGCCAGCAGCTTGATGCCGGCGGGGCCCACAGATACGCAGTATTTT	CASSLMPAGPTDTQYF
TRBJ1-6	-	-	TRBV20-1	TGCAGTGCCCCACGGCAGGGGCCACCCCTCCACTTT	CSAPRQGPPLHF
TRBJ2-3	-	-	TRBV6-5	TGTGCCAGCAGTTACGTCGCGGGGAGCACAGATGCGCAGTATTTT	CASSYVAGSTDAQYF
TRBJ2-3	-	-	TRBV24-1	TGTGCCACCAGCGAGCGAGGAAATACGCAGTATTTT	CATSERGNTQYF